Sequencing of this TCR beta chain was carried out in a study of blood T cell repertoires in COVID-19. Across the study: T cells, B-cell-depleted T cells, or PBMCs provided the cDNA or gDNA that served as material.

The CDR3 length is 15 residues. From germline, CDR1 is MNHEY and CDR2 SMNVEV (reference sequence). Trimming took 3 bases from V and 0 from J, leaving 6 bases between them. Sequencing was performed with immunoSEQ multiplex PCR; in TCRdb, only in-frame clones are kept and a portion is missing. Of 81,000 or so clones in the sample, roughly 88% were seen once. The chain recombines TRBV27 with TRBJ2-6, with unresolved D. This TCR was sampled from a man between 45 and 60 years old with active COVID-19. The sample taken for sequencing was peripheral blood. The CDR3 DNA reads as TGTGCCAGCAGTTTGATGAGCTCTGGGGCCAACGTCCTGACTTTC. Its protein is CASSLMSSGANVLTF.